The 27 T cell receptor beta chains given below trace back to one sample, sequenced in a study of early T cells in non-severe SARS-CoV-2 infection. TCRdb reprocessed the 5' RACE reads with MiXCR, giving one entry per CDR3 protein. The data contain tens of thousands of distinct CDR3 sequences, over 10% of them seen just once; the ten biggest clones take up about 4.4%. Sequenced sample: whole blood. All receptors come from an adult who was a healthcare worker with PCR-confirmed SARS-CoV-2 infection or an uninfected control (not recorded which).

This clonotype was seen repeatedly, ten times or more. V is TRBV7-2 and J is TRBJ2-7; no firm D call. The V and J ends lost 2 bases and 0 bases respectively, with 11 bases between them. The CDR3 sequence is 15 residues long. The germline CDR1 and CDR2 sequences are SGHTA and FQGNSA. CDR3 region: CASSLSPGNSYEQYF. The CDR3 DNA follows: TGTGCCAGCAGCTTATCTCCAGGCAACTCCTACGAGCAGTACTTC.

The chain has TRBV27 and TRBJ2-5, with D possibly TRBD2 on 6 matching bases. Germline CDR1 reads MNHEY; CDR2 reads SMNVEV (reference sequence). The CDR3 covers 15 residues. Trimming shortened V by 5 bases and J by 5 bases, and 18 bases separated the two germline ends. The CDR3 protein is CASSQTGSSPETQYF. As DNA, the CDR3 is TGTGCCAGCAGTCAAACCGGGAGTTCCCCCGAGACCCAGTACTTC.

This clonotype was seen at least ten times. V usage is TRBV6-6 and J usage is TRBJ1-4, with a tentative D call TRBD1 (5 bases). This CDR3 has 16 amino acids. Germline CDR1 reads MNHNY; CDR2 reads SVGAGI (reference sequence). The V and J ends lost 2 bases and 8 bases respectively, with 18 bases between them. This chain's CDR3 is CASSYAPGTRGEKLFF. In DNA, the CDR3 is TGTGCCAGCAGTTACGCCCCCGGGACCCGGGGAGAAAAACTGTTTTTT.

The chain links TRBV5-1 to TRBJ2-2; TRBD1 or TRBD2 may be the D gene (6 bases each). The ends were cut back, 4 bases at V and 4 bases at J, with 14 bases in the middle. There are 15 residues in the CDR3. Looked up from germline, CDR1 is SGHRS and CDR2 is YFSETQ. The CDR3 reads CASSLGSGATGELFF. The CDR3 coding sequence is TGCGCCAGCAGCCTCGGGTCGGGGGCCACCGGGGAGCTGTTTTTT.

The rearrangement uses TRBV18 and TRBJ1-2; D remains unclear. Trimming left V 3 bases short and J 4 bases short, with 21 bases between. The CDR3 spans 17 residues. Germline V gene sequence: CDR1 KGHSH, CDR2 LQKENI. CDR3 sequence (DNA): TGTGCCAGCTCACCTATTGGCAGGAGGATGGGAAGCTATGGCTACACCTTC. Protein product: CASSPIGRRMGSYGYTF.

This clonotype was seen more than once but under ten times. The rearrangement joins TRBV6-5 to TRBJ2-7; D unclear. The CDR3 spans 11 residues. V was clipped by 0 bases and J by 5 bases, with 2 bases between them. In germline, CDR1 is MNHEY, CDR2 SVGAGI. CDR3 amino acids: CASSYSHEQYF. The CDR3 coding sequence is TGTGCCAGCAGTTACTCGCACGAGCAGTACTTC.

In this sample, this clonotype turned up many times. This could be a read error, since a much larger clone is one nucleotide away. CDR3 bases: TGTGCCAGCAGCCTCTCTGGGGCCAACGTCCTGATTTTC. Protein sequence: CASSLSGANVLIF. This chain connects TRBV5-4 to TRBJ2-6; weak D call: TRBD1 (5 bases). The germline gives CDR1 SGHNT, CDR2 YYREEE (reference sequence). The CDR3 loop spans 13 amino acids.

This clonotype was counted at least ten times. The chain couples TRBV6-1 to TRBJ1-5; D remains ambiguous. Germline V gene lookup returns CDR1 MNHNS and CDR2 SASEGT. The V and J ends lost 4 bases and 2 bases respectively, with 9 bases between them. This CDR3 is 14 amino acids long. CDR3 DNA sequence: TGTGCCAGCAGTGGACGTACAGGCAATCAGCCCCAGCATTTT. As protein: CASSGRTGNQPQHF.

This clonotype was counted only a few times. The chain carries TRBV7-9 and TRBJ1-6, with TRBD1 matching over 7 bases. Germline assignment: CDR1 SEHNR and CDR2 FQNEAQ (reference sequence). The CDR3 runs to 16 residues. V was clipped by 5 bases and J by 1 base; unmatched bases: 5. CDR3 sequence reads: CASSPDRESYNSPLHF. The CDR3 coding sequence is TGTGCCAGCAGCCCAGACAGGGAATCCTATAATTCACCCCTCCACTTT. Filled out from reference TRBV7-9 and TRBJ1-6, the complete variable domain reads DTGVSQNPRHKITKRGQNVTFRCDPISEHNRLYWYRQTLGQGPEFLTYFQNEAQLEKSRLLSDRFSAERPKGSFSTLEIQRTEQGDSAMYLCASSPDRESYNSPLHFGNGTRLTVT.

This rearrangement joins TRBV7-9 to TRBJ2-1, with 9 bases lining up with TRBD2. Losses at the gene ends were 4 bases for V and 7 bases for J; bases not matched to a gene: 11. This CDR3 is 16 amino acids long. Germline CDR1 SEHNR, CDR2 FQNEAQ (reference sequence). The CDR3, as DNA: TGTGCCAGCAGCTCCCCTTTGGCGGGGGGGCCGAATGAGCAGTTCTTC. Translating gives CASSSPLAGGPNEQFF.

This clonotype has a handful of counts. The chain is built from TRBV29-1 and TRBJ1-5; 11 bases match TRBD1. CDR1 and CDR2 from the germline V gene are SQVTM and ANQGSEA. V was clipped by 5 bases and J by 6 bases; unmatched bases: 9. The CDR3 is 15 residues long. The CDR3 protein is CSVRTGGSRGQPQHF. The DNA for the CDR3 is TGCAGCGTTAGGACAGGGGGCTCCCGGGGTCAGCCCCAGCATTTT.

This clonotype has at least ten counts. The chain links TRBV12-3 or TRBV12-4 to TRBJ2-3, with D perhaps matching TRBD2 (5 bases). The CDR3 extends over 15 amino acids. Trimming took off 6 bases at V and 2 bases at J, with 15 bases between the two ends. This chain's CDR3 is CASSPRRTATDTQYF. In DNA form, the CDR3 reads TGTGCCAGCAGCCCCAGGAGGACTGCCACAGATACGCAGTATTTT.

The chain couples TRBV7-2 to TRBJ2-1; D unresolved. The germline V and J ends were trimmed by 5 bases and 3 bases, with 14 bases remaining between them. The CDR3 loop spans 15 amino acids. The germline V gene has CDR1 SGHTA and CDR2 FQGNSA. CDR3 protein: CASSANMEFYNEQFF. In DNA, the CDR3 is TGTGCCAGCAGCGCTAATATGGAATTCTACAATGAGCAGTTCTTC.

In DNA, the CDR3 is TGTGCCAGCAGTGGGGTATTAGATACGCAGTATTTT. Protein: CASSGVLDTQYF. This chain uses TRBV7-2 with TRBJ2-3; D gene unclear. This CDR3 contains 12 residues. The V and J ends lost 6 bases and 5 bases respectively, with 9 bases between them. Germline lookup yields CDR1 SGHTA and CDR2 FQGNSA.

This chain connects TRBV10-2 to TRBJ2-7; 9 nucleotides match TRBD2. V was pared by 3 bases and J by 4 bases, with 4 bases of the junction left unmatched. In germline, CDR1 is WSHSY, CDR2 SAAADI. The CDR3 extends over 14 amino acids. The CDR3 sequence is CASSEPGLAYEQYF. CDR3 sequence (DNA): TGCGCCAGCAGTGAACCGGGACTAGCTTACGAGCAGTACTTC.

This clonotype was found many times. The V call is TRBV29-1, the J call TRBJ2-3; tentatively, D is TRBD2 (5 bases). Germline loops: CDR1 SQVTM, CDR2 ANQGSEA. The CDR3 spans 14 residues. V lost 8 bases to trimming and J lost 6 bases, with 21 bases between them. This CDR3 is CSFRPLAQGDTQYF. The CDR3 DNA follows: TGCAGCTTCCGACCCCTAGCCCAAGGGGATACGCAGTATTTT.

This clonotype was seen at least ten times. The chain recombines TRBV7-2 with TRBJ1-1, with D perhaps TRBD1 (5 bases). The CDR3 covers 15 residues. Germline assignment: CDR1 SGHTA and CDR2 FQGNSA. The V end lost 1 base, the J end lost 4 bases, and 13 bases lay between the germline ends. The CDR3 nucleotides read TGTGCCAGCAGCTTAGGGTCAGGGTATGGCACTGAAGCTTTCTTT. This encodes CASSLGSGYGTEAFF. Filled out from reference TRBV7-2 and TRBJ1-1, the complete variable domain reads GAGVSQSPSNKVTEKGKDVELRCDPISGHTALYWYRQSLGQGLEFLIYFQGNSAPDKSGLPSDRFSAERTGGSVSTLTIQRTQQEDSAVYLCASSLGSGYGTEAFFGQGTRLTVV.

This clonotype came up many times. This sequence joins TRBV29-1 and TRBJ1-1; the D is unclear. Germline V lookup: CDR1 SQVTM, CDR2 ANQGSEA. CDR3 length: 12 amino acids. V lost 2 bases and J 1 base, leaving 5 bases between the germline ends. CDR3: CSVERSNTEAFF. CDR3 bases: TGCAGCGTTGAAAGGTCGAACACTGAAGCTTTCTTT. Looking up the rest from reference TRBV29-1 and TRBJ1-1 gives the full variable domain: SAVISQKPSRDICQRGTSLTIQCQVDSQVTMMFWYRQQPGQSLTLIATANQGSEATYESGFVIDKFPISRPNLTFSTLTVSNMSPEDSSIYLCSVERSNTEAFFGQGTRLTVV.

This clonotype was detected many times. This chain links TRBV7-2 with TRBJ2-2; 10 bases align to TRBD1. The CDR3 spans 15 residues. CDR1 SGHTA and CDR2 FQGNSA come from the germline V gene. The V segment lost 3 bases and the J segment 4 bases; nucleotides outside the gene matches: 2. CDR3 sequence reads: CASSLGQGTTGELFF. The DNA for the CDR3 is TGTGCCAGCAGCTTGGGACAGGGGACCACCGGGGAGCTGTTTTTT.

The chain links TRBV5-4 to TRBJ1-5; D remains ambiguous. V lost 2 bases and J 3 bases, leaving 6 bases between the germline ends. CDR1 SGHNT and CDR2 YYREEE come from the germline V gene (reference sequence). There are 13 residues in the CDR3. CDR3 loop: CASSFAPNQPQHF. In DNA, the CDR3 is TGTGCCAGCAGCTTTGCCCCCAATCAGCCCCAGCATTTT.

This clonotype was detected a few times. The chain is built from TRBV2 and TRBJ2-7; D remains ambiguous. The length of the CDR3 is 11 residues. Per the germline V gene, CDR1 is SNHLY and CDR2 is FYNNEI. Trimming left V 8 bases short and J 3 bases short, with 8 bases between. CDR3 sequence (DNA): TGTGCCAGCGAGGTGGTCTACGAGCAGTACTTC. It specifies CASEVVYEQYF.

Many counts were recorded for this clonotype. The gene calls are TRBV5-1 and TRBJ2-7, with a weak D call TRBD1 (6 bases). With 4 bases removed from V and 5 bases from J, the gap between germline ends came to 16 bases. The germline CDR1 and CDR2 sequences are SGHRS and YFSETQ. This CDR3 is built from 14 residues. DNA for the CDR3: TGCGCCAGCAGCGTGACCGGGACATTTAACGAGCAGTACTTC. Protein sequence: CASSVTGTFNEQYF.

This clonotype occurred many times. V and J are TRBV5-1 and TRBJ2-5; the D gene is possibly TRBD2 (6 bases). The CDR3 sequence is 15 residues long. With 4 bases removed from V and 2 bases from J, the gap between germline ends came to 15 bases. CDR1 and CDR2 from the germline V gene are SGHRS and YFSETQ. CDR3: CASSPSTGGQETQYF. The CDR3 coding sequence is TGCGCCAGCAGCCCCTCGACTGGGGGGCAAGAGACCCAGTACTTC.

CDR3 in DNA: TGTGCCAGCAGCTCAGTGGAGGGCTCAGGGAATTCACCCCTCCACTTT. It yields the protein CASSSVEGSGNSPLHF. The gene calls are TRBV6-1 and TRBJ1-6; D may be TRBD1 (5 bases). The CDR3 runs to 16 residues. The ends were cut back, 6 bases at V and 7 bases at J, with 19 bases in the middle. The germline V gene has CDR1 MNHNS and CDR2 SASEGT.

This clonotype was detected a few times. The chain joins TRBV20-1 to TRBJ1-2; D is ambiguous. Trimming took off 1 base at V and 0 bases at J, with 9 bases between the two ends. Looked up from germline, CDR1 is DFQATT and CDR2 is SNEGSKA (reference sequence). This CDR3 contains 14 residues. The CDR3, as DNA: TGCAGTGCTAGAGGTGTCAGAGCTAACTATGGCTACACCTTC. This encodes CSARGVRANYGYTF.

This clonotype was counted a few times. The V call is TRBV29-1, the J call TRBJ2-1; 8 nucleotides match TRBD1. The CDR3 has 10 amino acids. With V trimmed by 6 bases and J by 12 bases, 4 bases remained unmatched. Germline V CDR1 and CDR2: SQVTM, ANQGSEA. The CDR3: CSVKTGGQFF. CDR3 DNA sequence: TGCAGCGTAAAAACAGGGGGGCAGTTCTTC.

This clonotype was counted at least ten times. CDR3 in amino acids: CASSQDTKVGETQYF. The CDR3, as DNA: TGTGCCAGCAGCCAAGATACGAAGGTGGGGGAGACCCAGTACTTC. This chain uses TRBV3-1 with TRBJ2-5; no firm D call. The V gene's germline CDR1 is LGHDT and CDR2 YNNKEL (reference sequence). The V end was cut by 0 bases, the J end by 5 bases, with 13 bases between. The CDR3 consists of 15 residues.